This T cell receptor beta chain was observed in a study of T cells in narcolepsy. The study's findings and limits: Autoreactive clonotypes reportedly recurred in blood of same and different patients, not controls. Same-patient CSF and blood CD4+ T cell clonotypes included HCRT-specific and TRIB2-specific autoreactive ones.

Measured with immunoSEQ multiplex PCR; TCRdb has only the in-frame clones, and not every one. The sample gives 25,000 to 35,000 clones, about four fifths of which show up once; more than 0.95% is in the top ten. Germline CDR1 is MNHEY and CDR2 is SMNVEV (reference sequence). The CDR3 sequence is 15 residues long. Trimming cost V 6 bases and J 0 bases, with 15 bases left between them. With respect to this clone: Antigen unknown.

The sequence came from a human donor with narcolepsy. Sequences were obtained from CD45RA- memory CD4+ T cells from PBMCs. The gene calls are TRBV27 and TRBJ2-7; D possibly corresponds to TRBD1 (6 bases). CDR3 residues: CASSNGQSLSYEQYF. For the CDR3, the DNA is TGTGCCAGCAGCAACGGACAGAGCCTCTCCTACGAGCAGTACTTC.